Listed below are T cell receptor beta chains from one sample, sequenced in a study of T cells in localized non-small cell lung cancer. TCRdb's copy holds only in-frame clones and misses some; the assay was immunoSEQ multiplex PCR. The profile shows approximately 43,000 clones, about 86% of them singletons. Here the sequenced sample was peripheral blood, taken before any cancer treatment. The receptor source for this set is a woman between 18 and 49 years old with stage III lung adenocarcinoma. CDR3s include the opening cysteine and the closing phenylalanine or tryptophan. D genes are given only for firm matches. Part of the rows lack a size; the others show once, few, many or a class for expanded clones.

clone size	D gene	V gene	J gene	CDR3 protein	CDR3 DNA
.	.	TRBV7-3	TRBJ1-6	CASSLMGGNHSPLHF	TGTGCCAGCAGCTTAATGGGGGGGAATCATTCACCCCTCCACTTT
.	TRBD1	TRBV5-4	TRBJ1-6	CASSTGQGYNSPLHF	TGTGCCAGCAGCACAGGACAGGGCTATAATTCACCCCTCCACTTT
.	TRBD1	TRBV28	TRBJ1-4	CASSLSAQGFNEKLFF	TGTGCCAGCAGTTTATCTGCACAGGGGTTTAATGAAAAACTGTTTTTT
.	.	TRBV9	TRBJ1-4	CASSVGGPNEKLFF	TGTGCCAGCAGCGTAGGGGGACCCAATGAAAAACTGTTTTTT
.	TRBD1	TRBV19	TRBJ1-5	CASTANWGRGIGSNQPQHF	TGTGCCAGTACCGCAAATTGGGGCAGGGGGATTGGGAGCAATCAGCCCCAGCATTTT
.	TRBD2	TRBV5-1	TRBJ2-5	CASSLSGGQETQYF	TGCGCCAGCAGCCTTAGCGGGGGACAAGAGACCCAGTACTTC
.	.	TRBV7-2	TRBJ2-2	CASGPQGINTGELFF	TGTGCCAGCGGTCCGCAGGGGATCAACACCGGGGAGCTGTTTTTT
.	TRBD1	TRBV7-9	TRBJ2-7	CASSVRTGTGHDEQYF	TGTGCCAGCAGCGTACGAACCGGGACAGGGCATGACGAGCAGTACTTC
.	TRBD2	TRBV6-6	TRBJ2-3	CASRRTQRGGTDTQYF	TGTGCCAGCAGACGAACCCAGCGGGGGGGCACAGATACGCAGTATTTT
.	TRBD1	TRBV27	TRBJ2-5	CASREYRGSQYF	TGTGCCAGCAGAGAATACAGGGGTTCCCAGTACTTC
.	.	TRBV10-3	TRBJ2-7	CAIGGSGEQYF	TGTGCCATCGGGGGGAGCGGAGAGCAGTACTTC
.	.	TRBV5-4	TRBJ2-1	CASSLAQYGTPKFF	TGTGCCAGCAGCTTGGCGCAGTACGGGACACCGAAGTTCTTC
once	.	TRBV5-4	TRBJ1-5	CASSFGSGVGNQPQHF	TGTGCCAGCAGCTTCGGTAGCGGGGTAGGCAATCAGCCCCAGCATTTT
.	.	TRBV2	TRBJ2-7	CASSRGGPYEQYF	TGTGCCAGCAGTCGGGGCGGTCCCTACGAGCAGTACTTC
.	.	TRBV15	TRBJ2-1	CATSRPNLDGQFF	TGTGCCACCAGCAGACCGAACCTCGATGGGCAGTTCTTC
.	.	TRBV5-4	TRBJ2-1	CASSLLGGYSYNEQFF	TGTGCCAGCAGCTTGCTAGGCGGTTACTCCTACAATGAGCAGTTCTTC
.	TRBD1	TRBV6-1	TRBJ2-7	CASSEGGQGYEQYF	TGTGCCAGCAGTGAGGGGGGACAGGGCTACGAGCAGTACTTC
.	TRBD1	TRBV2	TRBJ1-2	CASRTQGESYGYTF	TGTGCCAGCAGGACCCAGGGGGAGAGCTATGGCTACACCTTC
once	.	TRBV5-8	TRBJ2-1	CASSLLGGARQFF	TGTGCCAGCAGCTTACTTGGGGGGGCTCGGCAGTTCTTC
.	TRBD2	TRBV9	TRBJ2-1	CASSVARGSGGARNEQFF	TGTGCCAGCAGCGTAGCTCGGGGTAGCGGGGGGGCCAGGAATGAGCAGTTCTTC
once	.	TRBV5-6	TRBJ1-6	CASSLDPAGASYNSPLHF	TGTGCCAGCAGCTTGGATCCGGCAGGGGCATCCTATAATTCACCCCTCCACTTT
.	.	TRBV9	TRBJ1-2	CASSPGTGGYTF	TGTGCCAGCAGCCCCGGGACCGGCGGCTACACCTTC